This paragraph covers one T cell receptor (beta chain) sequence. The data derive from a study of shared clonotypes between healthy human individuals. The method was immunoSEQ multiplex PCR; TCRdb's version includes in-frame clones alone and lacks a portion of them. The profile shows roughly 2 million clones, approximately 96% of them singletons. Trimming stripped 4 bases from V and 4 bases from J, with 13 bases between. CDR3 length: 14 amino acids. Per germline, CDR1 LNHDA and CDR2 SQIVND (reference sequence). The origin of this receptor is a man between 18 and 29 years old in good health. V gene TRBV19 combines with J gene TRBJ1-2; D is perhaps TRBD1 (6 bases). Sequenced input: naive CD4+ T cells sorted from blood. The subset was: CD45RA+ positively selected. The CDR3 coding sequence is TGTGCCAGTAGTAACAGGGAAGGAAGCTATGGCTACACCTTC. Translated, it gives CASSNREGSYGYTF.